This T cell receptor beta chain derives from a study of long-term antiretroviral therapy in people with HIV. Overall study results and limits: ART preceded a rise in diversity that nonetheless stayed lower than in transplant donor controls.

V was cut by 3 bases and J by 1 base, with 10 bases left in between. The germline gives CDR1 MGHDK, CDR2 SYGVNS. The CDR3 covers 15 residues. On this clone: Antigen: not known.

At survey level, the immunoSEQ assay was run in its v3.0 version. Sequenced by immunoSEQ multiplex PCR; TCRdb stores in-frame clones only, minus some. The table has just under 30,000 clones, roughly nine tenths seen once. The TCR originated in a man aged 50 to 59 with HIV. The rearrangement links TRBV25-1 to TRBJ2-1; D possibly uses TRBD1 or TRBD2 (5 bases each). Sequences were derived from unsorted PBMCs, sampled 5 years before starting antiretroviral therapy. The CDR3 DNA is TGTGCCAGCAGTGAGGGGGTAGGGTCCTACAATGAGCAGTTCTTC. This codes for CASSEGVGSYNEQFF.